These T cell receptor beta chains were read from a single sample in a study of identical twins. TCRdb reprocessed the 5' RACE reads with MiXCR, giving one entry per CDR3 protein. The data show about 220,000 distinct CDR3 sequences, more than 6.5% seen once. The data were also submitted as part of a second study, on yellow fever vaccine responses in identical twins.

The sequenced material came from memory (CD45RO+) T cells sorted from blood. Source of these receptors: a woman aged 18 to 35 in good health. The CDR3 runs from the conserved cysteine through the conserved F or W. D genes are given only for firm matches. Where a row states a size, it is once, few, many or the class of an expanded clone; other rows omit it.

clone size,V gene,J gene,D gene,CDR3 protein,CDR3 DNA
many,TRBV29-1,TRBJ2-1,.,CSVAPGYNEQFF,TGCAGCGTAGCCCCGGGATACAATGAGCAGTTCTTC
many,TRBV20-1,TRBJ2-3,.,CSARGDSTDTQYF,TGCAGTGCTAGAGGGGACAGCACAGATACGCAGTATTTT
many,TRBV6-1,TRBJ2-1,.,CASSHGTRYNEQFF,TGTGCCAGCAGCCACGGGACCCGTTACAATGAGCAGTTCTTC
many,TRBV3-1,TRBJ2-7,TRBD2,CASSPTGTSGSYEQYF,TGTGCCAGCAGTCCCACCGGGACTAGCGGGAGTTACGAGCAGTACTTC
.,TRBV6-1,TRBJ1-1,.,CASSVGVNTEAFF,TGTGCCAGCAGTGTGGGCGTGAACACTGAAGCTTTCTTT
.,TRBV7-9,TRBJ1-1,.,CASKRVLTEAFF,TGTGCCAGCAAGAGGGTGCTCACTGAAGCTTTCTTT
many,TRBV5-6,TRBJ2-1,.,CASSVTGGNEQFF,TGTGCCAGCAGCGTGACAGGCGGCAATGAGCAGTTCTTC
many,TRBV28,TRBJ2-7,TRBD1,CASSRFAPLGATGVDEQYF,TGTGCCAGCAGCCGATTCGCACCCCTAGGGGCCACAGGGGTCGACGAGCAGTACTTC
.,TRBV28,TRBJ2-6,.,CATNLSGANVLTF,TGTGCCACCAACCTCTCTGGGGCCAACGTCCTGACTTTC
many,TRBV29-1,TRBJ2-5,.,CSVEDGVPGAQYF,TGCAGCGTTGAAGATGGAGTGCCCGGGGCCCAGTACTTC
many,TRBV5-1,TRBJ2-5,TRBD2,CASSLSGEETQYF,TGCGCCAGCAGCTTGAGCGGGGAAGAGACCCAGTACTTC
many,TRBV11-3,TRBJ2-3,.,CASSGGVPPDTQYF,TGTGCCAGCAGCGGAGGAGTGCCACCGGATACGCAGTATTTT
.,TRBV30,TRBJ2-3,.,CAWRLRGTDTQYF,TGTGCCTGGAGGTTGAGGGGCACAGATACGCAGTATTTT
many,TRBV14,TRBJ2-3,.,CASSQEPGLSTDTQYF,TGTGCCAGCAGCCAAGAACCCGGGCTTAGCACAGATACGCAGTATTTT
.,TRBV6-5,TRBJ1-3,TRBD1,CASSYSNRDRARSTIYF,TGTGCCAGCAGTTACTCGAACCGGGACAGGGCCCGAAGCACCATATATTTT
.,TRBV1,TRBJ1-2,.,CTSSRDRYGYTF,TGCACCAGCAGCCGGGACAGGTATGGCTACACCTTC
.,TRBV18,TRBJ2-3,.,CASSPTQGTDTQYF,TGTGCCAGCTCACCGACGCAGGGCACAGATACGCAGTATTTT
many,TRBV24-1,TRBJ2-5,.,CATSEGVRETQYF,TGTGCCACCAGTGAGGGTGTTCGAGAGACCCAGTACTTC
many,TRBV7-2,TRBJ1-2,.,CASSRRYGYTF,TGTGCCAGCAGCCGACGTTATGGCTACACCTTC
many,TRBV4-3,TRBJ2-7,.,CASSQEWGLPYEQYF,TGCGCCAGCAGCCAAGAGTGGGGGCTTCCCTACGAGCAGTACTTC
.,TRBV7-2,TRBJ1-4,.,CASTSGWSEKLFF,TGTGCCAGCACCTCAGGGTGGAGTGAAAAACTGTTTTTT
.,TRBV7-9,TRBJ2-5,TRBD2,CASSFGGLARDQETQYF,TGTGCCAGCAGCTTCGGGGGACTAGCGCGAGACCAAGAGACCCAGTACTTC
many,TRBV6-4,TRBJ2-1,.,CASSRGAEDEQFF,TGTGCCAGCAGCCGGGGGGCCGAGGATGAGCAGTTCTTC
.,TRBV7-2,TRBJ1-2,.,CASSLGADYGYTF,TGTGCCAGCAGCTTGGGGGCGGACTATGGCTACACCTTC
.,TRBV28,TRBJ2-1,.,CASKLGTGEQFF,TGTGCCAGCAAGCTGGGTACGGGTGAGCAGTTCTTC
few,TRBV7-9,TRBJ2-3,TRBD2,CASSLAASGGADTQYF,TGTGCCAGCAGCTTAGCCGCTAGCGGGGGGGCGGATACGCAGTATTTT